This is a list of T cell receptor beta chains from one sample in a study of cytomegalovirus exposure and HLA in healthy donors. Profiled with immunoSEQ multiplex PCR; TCRdb holds only in-frame clones, not every one. The sample lists over 75,000 clones; under 85% were seen once. The sequencing sample was made of PBMCs. These receptors were obtained from a man aged 45 to 65 in good health and CMV-seropositive. Each CDR3 is given with its conserved first and last residue. A D gene is named only where the DNA matches it firmly. Clone size is shown for a subset of rows, as once, few, many or a class of expanded clone.

J,D,size,V,CDR3,DNA
TRBJ1-4,TRBD1,few,TRBV18,CASSPGTGFRVKEKLFF,TGTGCCAGCTCGCCCGGGACAGGGTTCCGGGTAAAAGAAAAACTGTTTTTT
TRBJ1-6,.,.,TRBV2,CASSSNSPLHF,TGTGCCAGCAGTTCGAATTCACCCCTCCACTTT
TRBJ1-4,.,.,TRBV19,CASSTRVGNEKLFF,TGTGCCAGTAGTACGCGGGTGGGGAATGAAAAACTGTTTTTT
TRBJ2-7,.,.,TRBV7-2,CASSSGPGYEQYF,TGTGCCAGCAGCTCCGGGCCGGGGTACGAGCAGTACTTC
TRBJ1-2,TRBD1,few,TRBV4-3,CASSRGQGDYGYTF,TGCGCCAGCAGCCGAGGACAGGGGGACTATGGCTACACCTTC
TRBJ1-6,.,.,TRBV5-5,CASSLAATQNSPLHF,TGTGCCAGCAGCTTGGCCGCGACACAGAATTCACCCCTCCACTTT
TRBJ2-2,TRBD1,.,TRBV9,CASSIRTGGVTGELFF,TGTGCCAGCAGCATTCGGACAGGGGGAGTCACCGGGGAGCTGTTTTTT
TRBJ2-7,.,.,TRBV15,CATSRTGARGGEQYF,TGTGCCACCAGCAGAACTGGGGCTCGAGGTGGCGAGCAGTACTTC
TRBJ1-2,.,once,TRBV6-5,CASSYSPDSSYGYTF,TGTGCCAGCAGTTACTCCCCGGACTCCTCCTATGGCTACACCTTC
TRBJ2-7,TRBD1,few,TRBV10-3,CATGTGISYEQYF,TGTGCCACCGGGACAGGGATCTCCTACGAGCAGTACTTC
TRBJ2-3,.,.,TRBV7-2,CASSSSVRGTQYF,TGTGCCAGCAGCTCCTCGGTTCGGGGTACGCAGTATTTT
TRBJ1-5,TRBD1,once,TRBV6-5,CASSSSDRGNQPQHF,TGTGCCAGCAGTTCTAGTGACAGGGGTAATCAGCCCCAGCATTTT
TRBJ1-6,.,.,TRBV7-2,CASSLGQVNSPLHF,TGTGCCAGCAGCTTAGGACAGGTTAATTCACCCCTCCACTTT
TRBJ1-6,.,.,TRBV11-3,CASSLEQGSPLHF,TGTGCCAGCAGCTTAGAACAGGGTTCACCCCTCCACTTT
TRBJ2-7,.,.,TRBV28,CASRSPTGAGEQYF,TGTGCCAGCAGGTCACCAACCGGGGCGGGGGAGCAGTACTTC
TRBJ2-3,TRBD2,.,TRBV19,CASGGLATKADTQYF,TGTGCCAGTGGCGGACTAGCGACAAAGGCAGATACGCAGTATTTT
TRBJ1-2,TRBD1,.,TRBV19,CASTLKTGQPNGYTF,TGTGCCAGTACCCTCAAAACGGGACAGCCTAATGGCTACACCTTC
TRBJ2-7,TRBD2,.,TRBV5-1,CASSAVTSGGACEQYF,TGCGCCAGCAGCGCGGTAACTAGCGGGGGGGCTTGCGAGCAGTACTTC
TRBJ2-3,.,.,TRBV7-6,CASSLGIGRGTDTQYF,TGTGCCAGCAGCTTAGGGATCGGGCGGGGCACAGATACGCAGTATTTT
TRBJ1-1,TRBD1,.,TRBV7-9,CASSPWTGGVGEAFF,TGTGCCAGCAGCCCATGGACAGGGGGGGTCGGGGAAGCTTTCTTT
TRBJ1-2,.,.,TRBV6-1,CASRKQGPYGYTF,TGTGCCAGCAGGAAACAGGGTCCCTATGGCTACACCTTC
TRBJ1-5,.,.,TRBV6-1,CASSEARTERQPQNF,TGTGCCAGCAGTGAAGCGAGGACAGAGCGACAGCCCCAGAATTTT
TRBJ2-7,.,.,TRBV5-4,CASSFERSYEQYF,TGTGCCAGCAGCTTCGAGAGAAGTTACGAGCAGTACTTC
TRBJ2-3,.,once,TRBV19,CASNYGRSTDTQYF,TGTGCCAGTAATTACGGTCGGAGCACAGATACGCAGTATTTT
TRBJ1-5,.,.,TRBV6-5,CASRQSGGPQHF,TGTGCCAGCAGGCAGTCGGGGGGTCCCCAGCATTTT
TRBJ2-3,.,.,TRBV6-5,CASSYSGGHGADTQYF,TGTGCCAGCAGTTACTCCGGGGGGCATGGGGCAGATACGCAGTATTTT
TRBJ1-1,.,few,TRBV7-9,CASSLEAGAEAFF,TGTGCCAGCAGCTTAGAGGCAGGCGCTGAAGCTTTCTTT
TRBJ2-5,TRBD1,many,TRBV5-5,CASSLWQGAVGTQYF,TGTGCCAGCAGCTTATGGCAGGGGGCCGTTGGGACCCAGTACTTC
TRBJ1-1,.,.,TRBV2,CASSEGANTEAFF,TGTGCCAGCAGTGAAGGGGCGAACACTGAAGCTTTCTTT
TRBJ2-5,TRBD1,once,TRBV25-1,CASNPPGDRPETQYF,TGTGCCAGCAATCCCCCAGGGGACAGGCCAGAGACCCAGTACTTC
TRBJ2-3,.,few,TRBV18,CASSPLGGGGDTQSF,TGTGCCAGCTCACCCCTTGGCGGGGGCGGAGATACGCAGTCTTTT